A single sample gave rise to the 27 T cell receptor beta chains below, sequenced in a study of shared clonotypes between healthy human individuals. The data were produced by immunoSEQ multiplex PCR, yet TCRdb's version contains in-frame clones alone and is incomplete. The sample yields more than 2 million clones, 95% seen once. Sequencing was carried out using naive CD4+ T cells sorted from blood. Subset denoted: CD45RA+ positively selected. Source of these receptors: a young man in good health.

CDR3 coding DNA: TGTGCCAGCAGCTTATGGGTCCTGGGGTTGAACACTGAAGCTTTCTTT. It specifies CASSLWVLGLNTEAFF. The chain joins TRBV7-2 to TRBJ1-1, with no clear D. The CDR3 totals 16 residues. The V end lost 2 bases, the J end lost 0 bases, and 13 bases lay between the germline ends. CDR1 and CDR2 (germline): SGHTA, FQGNSA.

The chain is built from TRBV28 and TRBJ2-7; 8 bases are shared with TRBD2. The CDR3 contains 13 residues. The junction had 7 bases not matched to a gene; V was cut back by 6 bases and J by 6 bases. The germline V gene encodes CDR1 MDHEN and CDR2 SYDVKM. In DNA form, the CDR3 reads TGTGCCAGCAGGTCCGGACTAGCCACCGAGCAGTACTTC. It specifies CASRSGLATEQYF.

The J gene is TRBJ1-3, the V gene TRBV7-4; 7 bases align to TRBD1. V shed 4 bases and J 0 bases; nucleotides not matched to a gene: 3. CDR3 length equals 15 residues. Germline V gene data show CDR1 as SGHVT and CDR2 as SQSDAQ. Here the CDR3 reads CASSSNRGSGNTIYF. CDR3 coding DNA: TGTGCCAGCAGCTCGAACAGGGGCTCTGGAAACACCATATATTTT.

This CDR3 reads CASSFRQANTEAFF. The CDR3 coding sequence is TGTGCCAGCAGTTTCAGACAGGCAAACACTGAAGCTTTCTTT. The chain joins TRBV27 to TRBJ1-1; D is perhaps TRBD1 (6 bases). Per germline, CDR1 MNHEY and CDR2 SMNVEV (reference sequence). Trimming shortened V by 3 bases and J by 2 bases, and 10 bases separated the two germline ends. The CDR3 spans 14 residues.

The V and J genes are TRBV30 and TRBJ2-1; 7 bases are a match to TRBD2. From germline, CDR1 is GTSNPN and CDR2 SVGIG (reference sequence). The length of the CDR3 is 15 residues. The V gene end was trimmed by 2 bases and the J gene end by 6 bases; junction bases not matched to a gene: 10. CDR3 in DNA: TGTGCCTGGAGTCTATACCCGGGGGGTTTCAATGAGCAGTTCTTC. It translates to CAWSLYPGGFNEQFF.

This clone showed up just once. The J gene is TRBJ1-5, the V gene TRBV2, with 8 positions matching TRBD1. This CDR3 is built from 14 residues. Germline V gene data show CDR1 as SNHLY and CDR2 as FYNNEI. V lost 6 bases, J lost 3 bases, and 4 bases stayed unmatched. The CDR3 spells CASSRTGYNQPQHF. The CDR3 nucleotides are TGTGCCAGCAGCCGGACAGGGTACAATCAGCCCCAGCATTTT.

This chain joins TRBV5-1 and TRBJ1-4; 8 bases are shared with TRBD1. There are 15 residues in the CDR3. Per germline, CDR1 SGHRS and CDR2 YFSETQ. J was trimmed by 6 bases and V by 3 bases; bases with no gene match: 7. The CDR3 loop reads CASSSLGTGDEKLFF. CDR3 DNA: TGCGCCAGCAGCTCACTCGGGACAGGAGATGAAAAACTGTTTTTT.

This sequence joins TRBV7-9 and TRBJ1-5; TRBD1 matches 8 bases. V was pared by 5 bases and J by 6 bases, with 9 bases of the junction left unmatched. The length of the CDR3 is 15 residues. Germline values: CDR1 SEHNR, CDR2 FQNEAQ (reference sequence). The CDR3 bases are TGTGCCAGCAGCGACGCAGGGGGCAATCGTCAGCCCCAGCATTTT. This encodes CASSDAGGNRQPQHF.

This clone was seen only once. The V and J genes are TRBV5-8 and TRBJ1-5; 7 bases agree with TRBD1. Germline CDR1 reads SGHTS; CDR2 reads YDEGEE. V lost 2 bases, J lost 5 bases, and 4 bases stayed unmatched. CDR3 length: 14 residues. CDR3 residues: CASSLRGLYQPQHF. CDR3 coding DNA: TGTGCCAGCAGCTTAAGGGGGCTCTATCAGCCCCAGCATTTT.

This clone was recorded only once. The V and J genes are TRBV6-1 and TRBJ1-1; possibly TRBD1 for D (6 bases). The germline V gene has CDR1 MNHNS and CDR2 SASEGT. The V end lost 2 bases, the J end lost 1 base, and 14 bases lay between the germline ends. The CDR3 loop spans 16 amino acids. The CDR3 DNA reads TGTGCCAGCAGTGAATGGCGGGGGCGGAAGAACACTGAAGCTTTCTTT. Its protein is CASSEWRGRKNTEAFF.

The chain is built from TRBV30 and TRBJ2-1; D is ambiguous. Trimming left V 3 bases short and J 3 bases short, with 12 bases between. Germline CDR1 is GTSNPN and CDR2 is SVGIG (reference sequence). The CDR3 covers 14 residues. The CDR3 sequence: CAWSGSGGYNEQFF. The CDR3 DNA is TGTGCCTGGAGCGGGTCAGGCGGCTACAATGAGCAGTTCTTC.

The rearrangement links TRBV28 to TRBJ2-7; 8 bases align to TRBD1. Per the germline V gene, CDR1 is MDHEN and CDR2 is SYDVKM. The CDR3 is made up of 13 amino acids. Trimming cost V 5 bases and J 3 bases; bases outside gene matches: 3. This chain's CDR3 is CASSPTGGYEQYF. CDR3 bases: TGTGCCAGCAGTCCAACAGGGGGCTACGAGCAGTACTTC.

CDR3 nucleotides: TGTGCCAGCAGTCCGGGACTAGCGGGGGCAGAGACCCAGTACTTC. Its protein is CASSPGLAGAETQYF. The chain employs TRBV6-5 and TRBJ2-5; TRBD2 matches at 14 bases. CDR1 is MNHEY, CDR2 SVGAGI, per germline. CDR3 length equals 15 residues. Trimming removed 5 bases from V and 4 bases from J; junction bases left unmatched: 3.

This chain uses TRBV2 with TRBJ2-4, with a possible D match to TRBD2 (5 bases). The CDR3 loop spans 14 amino acids. CDR1 is SNHLY and CDR2 is FYNNEI in the germline V gene. The V and J ends lost 8 bases and 4 bases respectively, with 15 bases between them. Written as DNA, the CDR3 is TGTGCCAGCGTGGGGAGCGGTAAGAAAAACATTCAGTACTTC. Protein product: CASVGSGKKNIQYF. Full variable domain (remainder filled in from reference TRBV2 and TRBJ2-4): EPEVTQTPSHQVTQMGQEVILRCVPISNHLYFYWYRQILGQKVEFLVSFYNNEISEKSEIFDDQFSVERPDGSNFTLKIRSTKLEDSAMYFCASVGSGKKNIQYFGAGTRLSVL.

The chain links TRBV7-2 to TRBJ2-3, with D hard to call. This CDR3 region has 12 residues. Germline values: CDR1 SGHTA, CDR2 FQGNSA. Deletions cut 5 bases from V and 5 bases from J, with 8 bases between. DNA of the CDR3: TGTGCCAGCAGCCAACTGATAGATACGCAGTATTTT. This sequence encodes CASSQLIDTQYF.

The rearrangement uses TRBV4-1 and TRBJ2-4, with D hard to call. The germline V gene has CDR1 MGHRA and CDR2 YSYEKL. The CDR3 spans 15 residues. The ends were cut back, 4 bases at V and 0 bases at J, with 10 bases in the middle. CDR3 nucleotide sequence: TGCGCCAGCAGCCCCTTAGTCCAAGCCAAAAACATTCAGTACTTC. Protein: CASSPLVQAKNIQYF.

This chain joins TRBV2 and TRBJ2-5; TRBD1 aligns across 9 bases. Losses at the gene ends were 9 bases for V and 1 base for J; bases not matched to a gene: 9. Germline CDR1 is SNHLY and CDR2 is FYNNEI. The CDR3 extends over 15 amino acids. DNA for the CDR3: TGTGCCAGTACCGGGACAGGGTCTCCCCAAGAGACCCAGTACTTC. Translated: CASTGTGSPQETQYF.

V gene TRBV15 combines with J gene TRBJ2-5, with unresolved D. From germline, CDR1 is LNHNV and CDR2 YYDKDF (reference sequence). The CDR3 runs to 14 residues. V was shortened by 5 bases and J by 2 bases, with 12 bases between the two germline ends. The chain's CDR3 is CATSLPQRQETQYF. As DNA, the CDR3 is TGTGCCACCAGCCTCCCTCAGAGACAAGAGACCCAGTACTTC.

V gene TRBV28 combines with J gene TRBJ2-1; 11 nucleotides line up with TRBD2. CDR1 and CDR2 from the germline V gene are MDHEN and SYDVKM. The CDR3 covers 16 residues. Unmatched junction bases numbered 4, after V lost 5 bases and J lost 1 base. In DNA, the CDR3 is TGTGCCAGCAGTCCCGGGACTAGCGGATCCTACAATGAGCAGTTCTTC. This translates into CASSPGTSGSYNEQFF.

In the case of this clone: Distinct nucleotide sequences in the sample also encode this CDR3. The rearrangement uses TRBV19 and TRBJ2-2; a weak D match, TRBD2 (6 bases). Trimming took off 4 bases at V and 0 bases at J, with 6 bases between the two ends. The CDR3 loop spans 14 amino acids. Germline V gene sequence: CDR1 LNHDA, CDR2 SQIVND (reference sequence). CDR3 loop: CASSSGANTGELFF. The CDR3 DNA sequence: TGTGCCAGTAGTAGCGGGGCGAACACCGGGGAGCTGTTTTTT.

The chain couples TRBV5-1 to TRBJ1-3; the D gene is possibly TRBD1 (5 bases). V dropped 4 bases and J dropped 3 bases, with 14 bases sitting between them. The CDR3 covers 15 residues. Germline CDR1 and CDR2: SGHRS and YFSETQ. The CDR3 DNA sequence: TGCGCCAGCAGCATTGGCTCAGGGTTTGGAAACACCATATATTTT. Protein product: CASSIGSGFGNTIYF.

The rearrangement uses TRBV5-6 and TRBJ1-3; no firm D call. The CDR3 consists of 17 residues. The V gene lost 0 bases and the J gene lost 4 bases, with 17 bases spanning the gap. Germline V gene data show CDR1 as SGHDT and CDR2 as YYEEEE. As DNA, the CDR3 is TGTGCCAGCAGCTTGGTTCGGACGGGTTTAAGGGGAAACACCATATATTTT. Protein product: CASSLVRTGLRGNTIYF.

V is TRBV10-3 and J is TRBJ2-5; D is tentatively TRBD1 or TRBD2 (5 bases each). CDR3 size: 13 residues. Between the trimmed V and J ends, which lost 4 bases and 2 bases, there was a span of 8 bases. Germline CDR1 and CDR2: ENHRY and SYGVKD. DNA of the CDR3: TGTGCCATCAGTGTGGGGGTGCAAGAGACCCAGTACTTC. Its translation: CAISVGVQETQYF.

This chain joins TRBV14 and TRBJ1-5, with D hard to call. The CDR3 is made up of 15 amino acids. From germline, CDR1 is SGHDN and CDR2 FVKESK. V was trimmed by 4 bases and J by 3 bases, leaving 13 bases between them. CDR3 residues: CASSRNPDLNQPQHF. The CDR3 coding sequence is TGTGCCAGCAGCCGCAACCCGGACCTCAATCAGCCCCAGCATTTT. The full variable domain, its missing parts supplied by reference TRBV14 and TRBJ1-5, is EAGVTQFPSHSVIEKGQTVTLRCDPISGHDNLYWYRRVMGKEIKFLLHFVKESKQDESGMPNNRFLAERTGGTYSTLKVQPAELEDSGVYFCASSRNPDLNQPQHFGDGTRLSIL.

This rearrangement joins TRBV18 to TRBJ2-7; 9 bases align to TRBD1. The junction had 4 bases not matched to a gene; V was cut back by 4 bases and J by 0 bases. From germline, CDR1 is KGHSH and CDR2 LQKENI. This CDR3 is built from 15 residues. DNA of the CDR3: TGTGCCAGCTCACTCGGGACAGGGATCTCCTACGAGCAGTACTTC. Amino acids: CASSLGTGISYEQYF.

V usage is TRBV4-3 and J usage is TRBJ2-5; possibly TRBD2 for D (6 bases). The CDR3 length is 16 residues. Deletions cut 4 bases from V and 4 bases from J, with 19 bases between. Germline V gene lookup returns CDR1 LGHNA and CDR2 YSLEER. The CDR3 loop is CASSLHSGSVIETQYF. Written as DNA, the CDR3 is TGCGCCAGCAGCCTACATAGCGGTTCCGTCATAGAGACCCAGTACTTC.

The chain recombines TRBV27 with TRBJ2-7, with 7 bases matching TRBD1. The length of the CDR3 is 14 residues. CDR1 MNHEY and CDR2 SMNVEV come from the germline V gene (reference sequence). Germline trimming cut 7 bases from V and 0 bases from J; bases unmatched to any gene: 6. CDR3: CASKRQGYSYEQYF. In DNA form, the CDR3 reads TGTGCCAGCAAAAGACAGGGTTACTCCTACGAGCAGTACTTC.